The sequence of this T cell receptor (beta chain) was determined in a study of response to subunit inactivated influenza vaccine (dated by TCRdb to the late 2010s). Study-wide context: To follow how T cells responded to a trivalent subunit inactivated influenza vaccine, the researchers relied on deep quantitative profiling of the T cell receptor repertoire. Findings and caveats that apply to the study as a whole: According to the authors, only a limited number of new T cells may be recruited by each seasonal influenza vaccination.

Relative to germline, V is 0 bases shorter and J is 1 base shorter, with 9 bases between their ends. The cysteine opens and the phenylalanine closes a CDR3 of 15 amino acids. Just the 45-base CDR3 DNA is kept, in frame starting at base 1. Looking up the germline V gene (reference sequence) yields CDR1 MNHEY and CDR2 SMNVEV. A remark on this clonotype: The target of this receptor is not known. Base qualities are missing; no much larger clone stands one base away.

Library prep was done by RT-PCR. Sequencing was carried out with an Illumina HiSeq 2500. The public reads were run again by TCRdb, first through fastp at Q25 and then through MiXCR, and only productive beta chains were kept. CDR3 protein duplicates are merged, each entry listing the most common genes and DNA. Recorded for this sample are 860,000 or so distinct CDR3 sequences; about 20% of them occurred a single time. Jointly, the top ten make up roughly 10% of the sample. This clonotype was sampled from a man aged 45-65 years who received an inactivated influenza vaccine. Donor details come from another sample of the same person, matched by shared clones. The sequence joins TRBV27 to TRBJ1-1; the D segment cannot be called with confidence. This specimen was PBMCs from blood, taken roughly 5 days after vaccination. The CDR3: CASSLSTVGNTEAFF. Here is the DNA: TGTGCCAGCAGTTTATCCACAGTGGGGAACACTGAAGCTTTCTTT.